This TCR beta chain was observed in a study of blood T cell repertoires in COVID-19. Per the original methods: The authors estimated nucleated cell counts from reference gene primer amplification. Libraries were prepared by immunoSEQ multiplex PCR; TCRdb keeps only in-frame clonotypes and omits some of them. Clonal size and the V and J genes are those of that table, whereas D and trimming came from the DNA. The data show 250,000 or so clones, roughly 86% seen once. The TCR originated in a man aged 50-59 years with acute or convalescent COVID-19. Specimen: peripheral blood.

In nucleotides, the CDR3 is TGTGCCAGCAACTTCCGGGACAAGCCCTACGAGCAGTACTTC. Protein: CASNFRDKPYEQYF. This rearrangement joins TRBV5-8 to TRBJ2-7; possible D gene TRBD1, 6 bases. The V and J ends lost 6 bases and 2 bases respectively, with 15 bases between them. Germline V gene lookup returns CDR1 SGHTS and CDR2 YDEGEE. The CDR3 is 14 residues long.